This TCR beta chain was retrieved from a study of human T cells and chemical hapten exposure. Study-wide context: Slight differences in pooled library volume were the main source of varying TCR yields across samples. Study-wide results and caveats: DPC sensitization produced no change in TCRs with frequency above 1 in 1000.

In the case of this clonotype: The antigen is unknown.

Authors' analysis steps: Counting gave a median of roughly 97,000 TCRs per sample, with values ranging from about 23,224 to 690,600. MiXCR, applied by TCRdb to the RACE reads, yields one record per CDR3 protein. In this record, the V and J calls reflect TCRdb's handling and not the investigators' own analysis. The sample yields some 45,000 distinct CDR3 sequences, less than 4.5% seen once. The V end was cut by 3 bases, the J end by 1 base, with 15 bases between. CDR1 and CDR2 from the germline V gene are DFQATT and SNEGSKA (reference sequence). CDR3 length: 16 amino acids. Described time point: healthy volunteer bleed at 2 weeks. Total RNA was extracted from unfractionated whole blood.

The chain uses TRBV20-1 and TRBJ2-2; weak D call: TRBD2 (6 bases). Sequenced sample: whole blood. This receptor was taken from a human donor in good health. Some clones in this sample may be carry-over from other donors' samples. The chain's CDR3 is CSARPLGGMNTGELFF. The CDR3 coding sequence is TGCAGTGCTAGGCCTCTTGGGGGGATGAACACCGGGGAGCTGTTTTTT.